Listed below are T cell receptor beta chains from one sample, sequenced in a study of CD8 T cells in ankylosing spondylitis. TCRdb re-derived calls from the 5' RACE reads in MiXCR, one entry per CDR3 protein. The data contain 220,000 or so distinct CDR3 sequences, about 16% of them seen just once; the ten biggest clones take up roughly 42%. Input material: blood, either unsorted or a sorted T cell fraction (not recorded which). These receptors were obtained from a male donor with ankylosing spondylitis. The CDR3 runs from the conserved cysteine through the conserved F or W. D genes are given only for firm matches. Clone size, where shown, is once, few, many, or a class for clones that have expanded.

j_gene | v_gene | d_gene | abundance | CDR3nt | CDR3aa
TRBJ2-7 | TRBV7-9 | - | few | TGTGCCAGCACCGAATCCGAGCGGCTAGGAGGGGAGCAGTACTTC | CASTESERLGGEQYF
TRBJ1-5 | TRBV5-1 | - | - | TGCGCCAGCAGCTTGGGAGATTATAGCAATCAGCCCCAGCATTTT | CASSLGDYSNQPQHF
TRBJ2-3 | TRBV11-2 | TRBD2 | few | TGTGCCAGCAGCATGCCGGGGGGACTAAGAAACACAGATACGCAGTATTTT | CASSMPGGLRNTDTQYF
TRBJ2-1 | TRBV20-1 | - | - | TGCAGTGCTATCAGTGGGGAGTACTCCTACAATGAGCAGTTCTTC | CSAISGEYSYNEQFF
TRBJ1-1 | TRBV19 | TRBD1 | few | TGTGCCAGTAGTATTTCATGGGGGACAGGGGAAGCTTTCTTT | CASSISWGTGEAFF
TRBJ2-1 | TRBV13 | - | - | TGTGCCAGCAGCTTAGGATACGGACCGAGGCAAGACAATGAGCAGTTCTTC | CASSLGYGPRQDNEQFF
TRBJ2-1 | TRBV4-3 | TRBD2 | few | TGCGCCAGCAGCCACGCCGGACTAGCGGGAGACGAGCAGTTCTTC | CASSHAGLAGDEQFF
TRBJ2-7 | TRBV3-1 | - | - | TGTGCCAGCAGCAAGAGCCTTACGGGGCGATCCTACGAGCAGTACTTC | CASSKSLTGRSYEQYF
TRBJ1-1 | TRBV27 | TRBD1 | few | TGTGCCAGCAGCGAAACAGGGGGCGGGCCTGAAGCTTTCTTT | CASSETGGGPEAFF
TRBJ2-7 | TRBV4-3 | TRBD2 | - | TGCGCCAGCAGCCAATCCGCTAGCGGGACCTACGAGCAGTACTTC | CASSQSASGTYEQYF
TRBJ1-1 | TRBV7-4 | TRBD1 | few | TGTGCCAGCAGCGGTCGGACAGGGACTGAAGCTTTCTTT | CASSGRTGTEAFF
TRBJ1-5 | TRBV5-6 | TRBD1 | - | TGTGCCAGCAGCTTCGGGACAGGATCATTGCCCCAGCATTTT | CASSFGTGSLPQHF
TRBJ2-7 | TRBV18 | - | - | TGTGCCAGCTCACCGACTAGTCGCGAGCAGTACTTC | CASSPTSREQYF
TRBJ2-1 | TRBV7-3 | TRBD2 | few | TGTGCCAGCAGCTTGCTAGCGGGAGGGGATAATGAGCAGTTCTTC | CASSLLAGGDNEQFF
TRBJ2-6 | TRBV2 | - | - | TGTGCCAGCAGCGCCGGGACATCCCGCTCTGGGGCCAACGTCCTGACTTTC | CASSAGTSRSGANVLTF
TRBJ2-1 | TRBV7-9 | - | - | TGTGCCAGCAGCTTACTAGCCCAAGAGCAGTTCTTC | CASSLLAQEQFF
TRBJ2-7 | TRBV15 | TRBD1 | - | TGTGCCACCAGCAGTACGACAGGGACCTACGAGCAGTACTTC | CATSSTTGTYEQYF
TRBJ2-2 | TRBV20-1 | - | - | TGCAGTGCTAGAGAGGGAGCAACAGGGGAGCTGTTTTTT | CSAREGATGELFF
TRBJ2-1 | TRBV19 | - | - | TGTGCCAGTAGTATTTCTGGGGGCATCAATGAGCAGTTCTTC | CASSISGGINEQFF